This paragraph reports one TCR beta chain. Antigen: not known. These data belong to a study of cytomegalovirus exposure and HLA in healthy donors. Study-level information: Drawn from HLA-typed donors, approximately 86 million unique TCRs were held in an early data release.

The CDR3 has 13 residues. Germline V gene sequence: CDR1 SGDLS, CDR2 YYNGEE. Trimming took off 3 bases at V and 1 base at J, with 4 bases between the two ends. The primer mix had 60 Vbeta and 13 Jbeta primers. Authors' processing steps: About 12 million of the roughly 77 million unique TCR beta chains counted in a later analysis were shared. Clones were sequenced by immunoSEQ multiplex PCR, and TCRdb holds only the in-frame ones, with some missing. The D gene and trimming were derived from the DNA, and the V and J assignments and clone size from that table. The repertoire has about 31,000 clones, roughly 67% of them found once; the top ten carry about 9.4%. Study-wide results and caveats: The authors listed 150 or so TCR beta chains as cytomegalovirus-associated.

The sequenced sample consisted of PBMCs. The chain uses TRBV9 and TRBJ2-2; D call uncertain. This receptor was identified in a man in his forties in good health and CMV-seropositive. CDR3 region: CASSAVNTGELFF. Here the CDR3 DNA reads TGTGCCAGCAGCGCGGTGAACACCGGGGAGCTGTTTTTT.